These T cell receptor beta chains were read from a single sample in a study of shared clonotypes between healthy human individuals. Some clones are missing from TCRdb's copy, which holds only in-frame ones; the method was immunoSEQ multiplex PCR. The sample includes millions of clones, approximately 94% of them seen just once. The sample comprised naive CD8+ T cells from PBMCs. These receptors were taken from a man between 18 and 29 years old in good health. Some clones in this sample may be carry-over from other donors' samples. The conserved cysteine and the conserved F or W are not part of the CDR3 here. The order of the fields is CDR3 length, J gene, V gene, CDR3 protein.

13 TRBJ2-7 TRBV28 ASSFPGTGFYEQY
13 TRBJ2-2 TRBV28 ASSFGQGDTGELF
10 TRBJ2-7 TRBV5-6 ASSLMSYEQY
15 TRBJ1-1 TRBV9 ASSSRQGARGTTEAF
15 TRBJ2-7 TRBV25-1 ASSESWGGLTAYEQY
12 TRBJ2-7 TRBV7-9 ASSQPGQGYEQY
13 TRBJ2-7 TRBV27 ASSLGPPEGGEQY
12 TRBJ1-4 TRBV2 ASSERGQNEKLF
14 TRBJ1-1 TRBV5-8 ASSQDGPSMNTEAF
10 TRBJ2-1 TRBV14 ASSQWLNEQF
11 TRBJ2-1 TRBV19 ASSIVSMNEQF
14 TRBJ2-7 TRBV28 ASSPLGEARSYEQY
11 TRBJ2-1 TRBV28 ASSFGYYNEQF
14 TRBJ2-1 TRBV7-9 ASSKRTSGVYNEQF
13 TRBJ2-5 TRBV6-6 ASSYSRGSQETQY
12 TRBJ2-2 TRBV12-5 ASGLSTRAGELF
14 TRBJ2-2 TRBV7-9 ASSSLGLVFSGELF
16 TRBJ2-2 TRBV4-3 ASSQKSRTLWNTGELF
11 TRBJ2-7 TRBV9 ASSQGQFYEQY
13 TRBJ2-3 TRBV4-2 ASSVARTRTDTQY
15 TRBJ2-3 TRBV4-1 ASSQTTKQSSTDTQY
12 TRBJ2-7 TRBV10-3 ASHGASGAYEQY